This passage covers 32 T cell receptor beta chains from one sample sequenced in a study of OX40 agonist ivuxolimab in advanced cancers. Assay: immunoSEQ multiplex PCR; the TCRdb copy retains only in-frame clones and omits some. The table lists 50,000 to 65,000 clones, 85% to 90% of them singletons, with less than 7% in the top ten. The specimen comprised CD4+ or CD8+ T cells sorted from blood, sampled in a trial of the OX40 agonist ivuxolimab. These receptors all stem from an adult with an advanced solid tumor such as melanoma, head and neck, liver or kidney cancer.

The chain is built from TRBV11-3 and TRBJ2-5, with no clear D. This CDR3 is built from 15 residues. V was cut by 3 bases and J by 5 bases, with 16 bases left in between. Germline-derived CDR1 and CDR2 are SGHNT and YENEEA. The CDR3 reads CASSFGSDPRETQYF. DNA of the CDR3: TGTGCCAGCAGCTTTGGATCAGACCCAAGGGAGACCCAGTACTTC.

This chain uses TRBV6-5 with TRBJ1-4; no firm D call. This CDR3 is built from 14 residues. Per germline, CDR1 MNHEY and CDR2 SVGAGI. The ends were cut back, 0 bases at V and 7 bases at J, with 9 bases in the middle. This CDR3 is CASSYSILGEKLFF. The CDR3 DNA reads TGTGCCAGCAGTTACTCGATTTTGGGTGAAAAACTGTTTTTT.

V is TRBV11-3 and J is TRBJ2-1; 7 bases match TRBD1. Trimming removed 4 bases from V and 2 bases from J; junction bases left unmatched: 5. The CDR3 totals 15 residues. Looked up from germline, CDR1 is SGHNT and CDR2 is YENEEA. For the CDR3, the DNA is TGTGCCAGCAGCTCTCGACAGGGTACCTACAATGAGCAGTTCTTC. It translates to CASSSRQGTYNEQFF.

V usage is TRBV14 and J usage is TRBJ1-2, with TRBD1 as a possible D gene (6 bases). Trimming took off 1 base at V and 1 base at J, with 10 bases between the two ends. CDR3 length: 15 residues. Germline V gene lookup returns CDR1 SGHDN and CDR2 FVKESK. CDR3 sequence (DNA): TGTGCCAGCAGCCAAGTCAGGGGCAGTAACTATGGCTACACCTTC. Translation: CASSQVRGSNYGYTF.

Only a few counts were recorded for this clone. The V and J genes are TRBV5-1 and TRBJ2-7, with D possibly TRBD1 on 5 matching bases. Germline CDR1 SGHRS, CDR2 YFSETQ. Deletions cut 2 bases from V and 2 bases from J, with 11 bases between. The CDR3 totals 14 residues. The DNA for the CDR3 is TGCGCCAGCAGCTTCGACAGTCCTGCCTACGAGCAGTACTTC. Protein: CASSFDSPAYEQYF.

V gene TRBV6-6 combines with J gene TRBJ2-7, with 7 bases aligning to TRBD1. V dropped 1 base and J dropped 3; count of bases not matched to a gene: 6. This CDR3 is built from 15 residues. Germline values: CDR1 MNHNY, CDR2 SVGAGI (reference sequence). For the CDR3, the DNA is TGTGCCAGCAGTTACTTTCCGGGACAGAGCTACGAGCAGTACTTC. Translation gives CASSYFPGQSYEQYF.

The gene calls are TRBV10-2 and TRBJ1-4; possibly TRBD1 for D (5 bases). V gave up 5 bases and J gave up 7 bases, with 14 bases separating them. CDR3 length: 14 amino acids. The V gene's germline CDR1 is WSHSY and CDR2 SAAADI. The CDR3 spells CASSRPGPGEKLFF. CDR3 in DNA: TGCGCCAGCAGTAGGCCGGGGCCGGGTGAAAAACTGTTTTTT.

This chain links TRBV10-3 with TRBJ1-5, with D uncertain. This CDR3 is 14 amino acids long. Per germline, CDR1 ENHRY and CDR2 SYGVKD. V lost 4 bases, J lost 0 bases, and 7 bases lay in between. CDR3 DNA: TGTGCCATCAGTGTATCAGGTAGCAATCAGCCCCAGCATTTT. Its protein product is CAISVSGSNQPQHF.

The rearrangement links TRBV5-4 to TRBJ1-2; tentative D call: TRBD1 (6 bases). Trimming pared 3 bases from V and 4 bases from J, leaving 10 bases between. Germline V gives CDR1 SGHNT, CDR2 YYREEE (reference sequence). There are 13 residues in the CDR3. CDR3: CASSSTGLYGYTF. The CDR3 DNA sequence: TGTGCCAGCAGCTCAACAGGGCTCTATGGCTACACCTTC.

In the case of this clone: Relative to the germline gene, one junction end is altered; a read error may explain this. The chain couples TRBV5-1 to TRBJ2-7; D is possibly TRBD1 (6 bases). The CDR3 consists of 15 residues. The germline V gene encodes CDR1 SGHRS and CDR2 YFSETQ. CDR3 coding DNA: TGTGCCAGCAGCTCCCCGACAGGCCTGCCGGGGGAGCAGTACTTC. Its translation is CASSSPTGLPGEQYF.

On this clone itself: Additional DNA sequences in this sample encode the identical CDR3. CDR3: CASSPGGSYEQYF. In DNA, the CDR3 is TGCGCCAGCAGCCCAGGGGGGTCCTACGAGCAGTACTTC. This rearrangement joins TRBV5-1 to TRBJ2-7, with D perhaps TRBD1 (7 bases). The CDR3 has 13 residues. The V gene lost 4 bases and the J gene lost 1 base, with 9 bases spanning the gap. Germline-derived CDR1 and CDR2 are SGHRS and YFSETQ.

This clone was detected only once. The chain uses TRBV2 and TRBJ2-2; 11 positions match TRBD2. Germline-derived CDR1 and CDR2 are SNHLY and FYNNEI. This CDR3 is 14 amino acids long. V lost 9 bases, J lost 4 bases, and 4 bases stayed unmatched. The chain's CDR3 is CARRLAGGTGELFF. The CDR3 DNA is TGTGCCAGGAGGCTAGCGGGGGGCACCGGGGAGCTGTTTTTT.

This chain joins TRBV9 and TRBJ1-1; TRBD1 might be the D (6 bases). The CDR3 is 16 amino acids. Germline V lookup: CDR1 SGDLS, CDR2 YYNGEE. V lost 7 bases and J lost 2, with 21 bases in between. The CDR3 loop is CASSLGGQGFNTEAFF. In nucleotides, the CDR3 is TGTGCCAGCTCTCTAGGGGGACAAGGGTTTAACACTGAAGCTTTCTTT.

The chain has TRBV2 and TRBJ2-5; D remains unclear. The CDR3 spans 10 residues. The V gene's germline CDR1 is SNHLY and CDR2 FYNNEI. The V gene lost 5 bases and the J gene lost 4 bases, with 2 bases spanning the gap. CDR3 DNA sequence: TGTGCCAGCAGTCGAGAGACCCAGTACTTC. Protein: CASSRETQYF.

V usage is TRBV19 and J usage is TRBJ1-4; TRBD1 agrees at 8 bases. V trimming: 5 bases; J trimming: 3 bases; junction bases outside the gene matches: 5. The germline V gene has CDR1 LNHDA and CDR2 SQIVND (reference sequence). This CDR3 has 15 residues. The CDR3 protein is CASSFRQGSNEKLFF. The DNA for the CDR3 is TGTGCCAGTAGTTTTAGACAGGGGTCTAATGAAAAACTGTTTTTT. The full variable domain, with the rest looked up from reference TRBV19 and TRBJ1-4, is DGGITQSPKYLFRKEGQNVTLSCEQNLNHDAMYWYRQDPGQGLRLIYYSQIVNDFQKGDIAEGYSVSREKKESFPLTVTSAQKNPTAFYLCASSFRQGSNEKLFFGSGTQLSVL.

This clone showed up just once. V gene TRBV6-6 combines with J gene TRBJ2-5; D tentatively reads TRBD1 or TRBD2 (5 bases each). V dropped 2 bases and J dropped 2 bases, with 9 bases sitting between them. Germline V gives CDR1 MNHNY, CDR2 SVGAGI (reference sequence). The CDR3 has 14 amino acids. In nucleotides, the CDR3 is TGTGCCAGCAGTTACGGGGGAACTCAAGAGACCCAGTACTTC. This gives the protein CASSYGGTQETQYF.

The chain recombines TRBV27 with TRBJ1-1, with D uncertain. V was shortened by 5 bases and J by 2 bases, with 12 bases between the two germline ends. This CDR3 contains 14 residues. CDR1 is MNHEY and CDR2 is SMNVEV in the germline V gene (reference sequence). CDR3: CASSLYYSNTEAFF. The CDR3 DNA is TGTGCCAGCAGTCTTTACTATAGCAACACTGAAGCTTTCTTT.

This chain uses TRBV2 with TRBJ1-2; 9 bases match TRBD1. CDR3 length equals 14 residues. Germline CDR1 reads SNHLY; CDR2 reads FYNNEI. The ends lost 2 bases at V and 7 bases at J; junction bases unmatched: 5. Here the CDR3 reads CASSELGQGSGYTF. CDR3 in DNA: TGTGCCAGCAGTGAATTGGGACAGGGAAGTGGCTACACCTTC.

The chain uses TRBV2 and TRBJ1-3; no clear D. Per germline, CDR1 SNHLY and CDR2 FYNNEI. The CDR3 sequence is 17 residues long. Trimming stripped 6 bases from V and 3 bases from J, with 21 bases between. DNA for the CDR3: TGTGCCAGCAGCCACGGACTTGGTGGCCCTATTGGAAACACCATATATTTT. This encodes CASSHGLGGPIGNTIYF.

There are a few counts of this clone. Written as DNA, the CDR3 is TGTGCCAGCAGTCGAAATAATCAGGGAACTGAAGCTTTCTTT. The encoded protein is CASSRNNQGTEAFF. This rearrangement joins TRBV6-5 to TRBJ1-1, with D perhaps matching TRBD1 (5 bases). Trimming left V 5 bases short and J 5 bases short, with 15 bases between. Germline V gene lookup returns CDR1 MNHEY and CDR2 SVGAGI. This CDR3 has 14 residues.

This chain links TRBV6-1 with TRBJ1-4; tentative D call: TRBD1 (6 bases). Per the germline V gene, CDR1 is MNHNS and CDR2 is SASEGT. V lost 6 bases to trimming and J lost 7 bases, with 15 bases between them. The length of the CDR3 is 14 residues. CDR3 amino acids: CASSLTGRTEKLFF. In DNA, the CDR3 is TGTGCCAGCAGCCTGACAGGCCGGACTGAAAAACTGTTTTTT.

This clone showed up just once. The chain couples TRBV6-6 to TRBJ1-2; 10 bases are shared with TRBD1. With V trimmed by 10 bases and J by 4 bases, 15 bases remained unmatched. Germline CDR1 and CDR2: MNHNY and SVGAGI (reference sequence). This CDR3 has 16 amino acids. This CDR3 is CATNTRQGASGYGYTF. The CDR3 nucleotides read TGTGCCACCAACACGAGACAGGGGGCGTCTGGCTATGGCTACACCTTC.

This clone was recorded a few times. The gene calls are TRBV6-5 and TRBJ1-6; 7 bases line up with TRBD1. The germline V gene has CDR1 MNHEY and CDR2 SVGAGI. CDR3 length: 14 residues. The V and J ends lost 7 bases and 8 bases, in that order; junction bases with no gene match: 8. The CDR3 spells CASTKRQGDSPLHF. The DNA of the CDR3 is TGTGCCAGCACAAAAAGACAGGGAGATTCACCCCTCCACTTT.

This clone has a handful of counts. The genes are TRBV2 and TRBJ1-5; no clear D gene. Trimming left V 6 bases short and J 9 bases short, with 15 bases between. The CDR3 totals 13 residues. CDR1 and CDR2 (germline): SNHLY, FYNNEI. The DNA of the CDR3 is TGTGCCAGCAGGAGGAGGCCCCAGGTGCCCCAGCATTTT. Translating gives CASRRRPQVPQHF. The whole variable domain, remainder taken from reference TRBV2 and TRBJ1-5, is EPEVTQTPSHQVTQMGQEVILRCVPISNHLYFYWYRQILGQKVEFLVSFYNNEISEKSEIFDDQFSVERPDGSNFTLKIRSTKLEDSAMYFCASRRRPQVPQHFGDGTRLSIL.

The V call is TRBV5-1, the J call TRBJ2-7; TRBD1 matches at 9 bases. The CDR3 contains 15 residues. Germline V lookup: CDR1 SGHRS, CDR2 YFSETQ. J gave up 6 bases and V 4 bases, and 11 bases lay outside the gene matches. CDR3 coding DNA: TGCGCCAGCAGCCCGACTACAGGGGGCAGGTTCGAGCAGTACTTC. Translation gives CASSPTTGGRFEQYF. The full variable domain, with the rest looked up from reference TRBV5-1 and TRBJ2-7, is KAGVTQTPRYLIKTRGQQVTLSCSPISGHRSVSWYQQTPGQGLQFLFEYFSETQRNKGNFPGRFSGRQFSNSRSEMNVSTLELGDSALYLCASSPTTGGRFEQYFGPGTRLTVT.

The chain carries TRBV10-1 and TRBJ2-3; 10 positions agree with TRBD2. Looked up from germline, CDR1 is WNHNN and CDR2 is SYGVQD (reference sequence). The CDR3 length is 16 residues. Germline trimming cut 2 bases from V and 0 bases from J; bases unmatched to any gene: 2. The CDR3 loop is CASSEGLAESTDTQYF. The CDR3 DNA follows: TGCGCCAGCAGTGAGGGACTAGCGGAGAGCACAGATACGCAGTATTTT.

V and J are TRBV10-3 and TRBJ1-1; possible D gene TRBD1, 6 bases. CDR3 size: 16 residues. V was shortened by 6 bases and J by 0 bases, with 17 bases between the two germline ends. Germline V gives CDR1 ENHRY, CDR2 SYGVKD. The CDR3 DNA is TGTGCCATCAGGGACACCCAGGGGATAATGAACACTGAAGCTTTCTTT. This encodes CAIRDTQGIMNTEAFF.

The rearrangement links TRBV9 to TRBJ2-2, with D unclear. V lost 0 bases and J lost 4, with 7 bases in between. The germline CDR1 and CDR2 sequences are SGDLS and YYNGEE. The CDR3 contains 14 residues. For the CDR3, the DNA is TGTGCCAGCAGCGTAGCGACTTCCACCGGGGAGCTGTTTTTT. The encoded protein is CASSVATSTGELFF.

This chain uses TRBV5-4 with TRBJ1-5; no clear D. The CDR3 totals 13 residues. Trimming removed 0 bases from V and 6 bases from J, with 7 bases in between. The germline V gene encodes CDR1 SGHNT and CDR2 YYREEE (reference sequence). The chain's CDR3 is CASSLAGVQPQHF. CDR3 nucleotides: TGTGCCAGCAGCTTGGCTGGAGTTCAGCCCCAGCATTTT.

The chain employs TRBV28 and TRBJ1-5; a possible D gene is TRBD1 (6 bases). V lost 6 bases and J lost 3, with 15 bases in between. Germline CDR1 is MDHEN and CDR2 is SYDVKM. CDR3 length: 15 residues. The chain's CDR3 is CASSSWTDSNQPQHF. The CDR3 nucleotides are TGTGCCAGCAGCTCCTGGACAGATTCCAATCAGCCCCAGCATTTT.

The sample holds one count of this clone. The J gene is TRBJ1-1, the V gene TRBV11-2; D remains ambiguous. The germline V and J ends were trimmed by 0 bases and 10 bases, with 18 bases remaining between them. The germline V gene encodes CDR1 SGHAT and CDR2 FQNNGV. The CDR3 has 15 residues. CDR3 sequence (DNA): TGTGCCAGCAGCTTAGAAGAATTGTCGGTTCGAGGAGCTTTCTTT. This gives the protein CASSLEELSVRGAFF.

The chain combines TRBV19 with TRBJ1-2, with D unclear. V lost 9 bases and J 2 bases, leaving 10 bases between the germline ends. Per germline, CDR1 LNHDA and CDR2 SQIVND (reference sequence). The CDR3 is 12 residues long. CDR3: CASAGKNYGYTF. The CDR3 DNA is TGTGCCAGCGCAGGAAAAAACTATGGCTACACCTTC. Together with reference TRBV19 and TRBJ1-2, the CDR3 gives the full variable domain: DGGITQSPKYLFRKEGQNVTLSCEQNLNHDAMYWYRQDPGQGLRLIYYSQIVNDFQKGDIAEGYSVSREKKESFPLTVTSAQKNPTAFYLCASAGKNYGYTFGSGTRLTVV.